This T cell receptor beta chain was recorded in a study of cytomegalovirus exposure and HLA in healthy donors. Whole-study findings and limits: Most of the TCR beta V segments (in an earlier analysis) were productive either about 90% or about 30% of the time. CMV serostatus alone was available as immune exposure information. Relative to the approximately 630-donor mean, N-insertions were reportedly fewer in an Asian-associated ancestry cluster in a later analysis. For TCR beta chains, V- and J-gene trimming was later linked to a missense DCLRE1C variant.

Comment on this clone: Its antigen is currently unknown.

With V trimmed by 5 bases and J by 3 bases, 11 bases remained unmatched. The germline gives CDR1 SGHTA, CDR2 FQGNSA. The CDR3 length is 17 residues. In the PCR, 60 Vbeta and 13 Jbeta primers were used. Clones were read by immunoSEQ multiplex PCR, and TCRdb kept only the in-frame ones, dropping some. This sample contains 25,000 to 35,000 clones. This TCR was recovered from a man aged 35 to 55 in good health and CMV-seronegative. Sequenced input: PBMCs. The V and J genes are TRBV7-2 and TRBJ2-7; 12 bases fit TRBD2. The chain's CDR3 is CASSRGVLAGGYYEQYF. CDR3 nucleotide sequence: TGTGCCAGCAGCCGAGGTGTTCTAGCGGGAGGGTACTACGAGCAGTACTTC.